What follows describes a single TCR beta chain. Its cognate antigen has yet to be identified. Base qualities are not at hand, and no much larger clone is one base apart. This entry belongs to a study of shared clonotypes between healthy human individuals (dated by TCRdb to the early 2020s). For the wider study: The cohort comprised two women and a few men aged 18 to 49 years. For each donor, three plates each were used for CD4 naive and CD4 memory, two plates were used for CD8 naive, and one plate was used for CD8 memory. To estimate repertoire size and how much clonotypes are shared between individuals, the study performed deep sequencing of blood TCR repertoires from roughly five healthy adults. Libraries were prepared and TCR repertoires were sequenced by different laboratories using diverse techniques, in order to increase sequencing depth and limit assay-specific biases. Between about 0.8 and 9 billion PBMCs per donor were obtained by leukapheresis.

Measured from the cysteine to the phenylalanine, the CDR3 is 15 residues long. Only the CDR3 DNA stays, 45 bases, in frame from base 1. In the germline V gene, CDR1 corresponds to SGHTA and CDR2 to FQGNSA. Trimming costs V 1 base and J 4 bases, and their ends lie 10 bases apart. On the study overall, not on this receptor specifically: Because the study included only a small number of donors, the genetic and exposure-history diversity represented was limited. Higher generation probabilities were observed for clonotypes shared by all four sorted-subset donors than for non-shared clonotypes. Incomplete sequencing was indicated by rarefaction of sorted-subset datasets, despite the large sequencing depth. Across a few donors, around 5.4% of naive CD4, roughly 3.5% of naive CD8, around 2.5% of memory CD4, and 0.3% to 0.45% of memory CD8 clonotypes were shared. Estimated clonotype richness was generally larger for naive than for memory subsets. Pairwise subsampling indicated that sequencing depth was expected to affect the degree of clonotype sharing among donors. Only blood was sampled, and tissue TCR repertoires likely differ from those in blood.

The donors were healthy, HIV-negative adults who had no recently reported acute infections or vaccinations. Every donor was a Caucasian adult residing in Nashville, Tennessee, USA. CD4+ T cells were enriched by magnetic negative selection; naive cells were then positively selected on CD45RA, and the negative fraction formed the memory subset. Blood was collected by leukapheresis, and PBMCs were isolated by Ficoll-Histopaque density gradient centrifugation and then cryopreserved in liquid nitrogen vapor phase. Analytical flow cytometry was used to check the purity and quantity of every magnetically sorted T cell population. Each sorted fraction had its genomic DNA isolated and then quantified by UV absorbance on a Nanodrop 2000c. Using the deep immunoSEQ assay, multiplex PCR amplified TCR CDR3 regions from genomic DNA. For each cell subset, the extracted genomic DNA was distributed evenly across all wells of several immunoSEQ 96-well plates, and each plate served as one replicate. Each replicate PCR for sorted subsets received approximately 200 ng genomic DNA, equal to about 30,000 T cell genomes. Purified libraries were quantified with a Qubit 3.0 fluorometer, sized on a Bioanalyzer 2100, and re-quantified with the KAPA Library Quantification kit. A separate single-read 150-cycle Illumina NextSeq 550 flow cell was used to sequence each immunoSEQ 96-well plate. Concerning the study's data processing: Because the immunoSEQ output included only junctional sequences and no quality scores, the filtering could not be the same as the filtering used for full-length reads. To assign V/J genes and CDR3, sequences were annotated against IMGT germline references using PyIR, a Python wrapper for IgBLAST v1.9. Reads with weak V/J assignments (E-value above 1e-6), missing CDR3, stop codons, out-of-frame junctions, or ambiguous translated residues were removed. V3J clonotypes were defined as sequences sharing an identical inferred V gene, J gene, and CDR3 amino acid sequence. Percentage overlap between repertoires was computed as shared unique clonotypes divided by the size of the smaller repertoire. RTK rarefaction, the Chao1 estimator, and Recon v2.1 estimates of unobserved clonotypes were used to assess repertoire richness. For all TCRbeta clonotypes obtained by the gDNA method from four donors, generation probabilities were computed with OLGA. TCRdb obtained this table from immuneACCESS and retained in-frame rearrangements with V and J assigned. These tables miss some clones; where compared with another copy, unresolved V genes account for less than half of the shortfall, and the remainder is unexplained. The V and J calls and clone size come from that table; D and trimming were worked out from the DNA. The sample table records 2 million to 3 million clones; around 90% of these occur just once. Jointly, the top ten make up over 0.12% of the sample.

Sequenced sample: naive CD4+ T cells sorted from blood. The sample's cell subset or site label is to be understood as: CD45RA+ positively selected. The rearranged chain carries TRBV7-2 and TRBJ2-2, with the D gene too uncertain to name. The sequence was collected from a man in his late teens or twenties in good health. The nucleotide sequence is TGTGCCAGCAGCTTAGTTGGGGTGGGCACCGGGGAGCTGTTTTTT. This gives the protein CASSLVGVGTGELFF.